These 32 T cell receptor beta chains came from one sample sequenced in a study of T cells in Graves' hyperthyroidism and ophthalmopathy. TCR beta CDR3 regions were amplified from RNA. TCR CDR3 underwent first-round RT-PCR with the HTBI primer set. From the multiplex PCR reads, TCRdb called clonotypes with MiXCR, one entry per CDR3 protein. The sample includes nearly 600,000 distinct CDR3 sequences, 12% to 15% of them seen just once. Source material: blood. These receptors came from a woman under 30 with Graves' ophthalmopathy.

In its sample, this clonotype was seen many times. The CDR3: CASSQDLVSSGSYEQYF. In DNA form, the CDR3 reads TGCGCCAGCAGCCAAGATCTTGTTTCTAGCGGGAGTTACGAGCAGTACTTC. The rearrangement uses TRBV4-3 and TRBJ2-7, with 10 bases that match TRBD2. The CDR3 length is 17 residues. J was trimmed by 4 bases and V by 0 bases; bases with no gene match: 9. Germline-derived CDR1 and CDR2 are LGHNA and YSLEER.

This clonotype showed up many times. This sequence joins TRBV5-1 and TRBJ1-2; D is unclear. V was shortened by 5 bases and J by 5 bases, with 10 bases between the two germline ends. Germline V gene lookup returns CDR1 SGHRS and CDR2 YFSETQ. This CDR3 comprises 12 residues. As DNA, the CDR3 is TGCGCCAGCAGAGAGGGCAATTATGGCTACACCTTC. Translating it yields CASREGNYGYTF.

The J gene is TRBJ2-3, the V gene TRBV29-1; 15 nucleotides agree with TRBD2. Germline V gene sequence: CDR1 SQVTM, CDR2 ANQGSEA. This CDR3 has 17 amino acids. J lost 0 bases, V lost 6 bases, and 7 bases had no gene match. This chain's CDR3 is CSVQGLAGGFSTDTQYF. The CDR3 DNA follows: TGCAGCGTCCAGGGACTAGCGGGGGGCTTTAGCACAGATACGCAGTATTTT.

This clonotype was seen ten or more times. Relative to the germline gene, one junction end is altered; a read error may explain this. This rearrangement joins TRBV7-7 to TRBJ1-4, with D maybe TRBD1 (5 bases). This CDR3 contains 15 residues. The germline gives CDR1 SSHAT, CDR2 FNYEAQ (reference sequence). The CDR3 coding sequence is TGTGCTAGCAGCTTGGGGCTTGCAACTAATGAAAAACTGTTTTTT. This translates into CASSLGLATNEKLFF.

This clonotype was seen at least ten times. The chain links TRBV14 to TRBJ2-1; 12 bases align to TRBD2. This CDR3 region has 17 residues. After removal of 1 base from V and 9 bases from J, the junction contained 10 bases not matched to a gene. Germline loops: CDR1 SGHDN, CDR2 FVKESK. The CDR3 sequence is CASSQGRLAGAPGEQFF. For the CDR3, the DNA is TGTGCCAGCAGCCAAGGACGACTAGCGGGAGCTCCGGGTGAGCAGTTCTTC. The entire variable domain, with the rest obtained from reference TRBV14 and TRBJ2-1, is as follows: EAGVTQFPSHSVIEKGQTVTLRCDPISGHDNLYWYRRVMGKEIKFLLHFVKESKQDESGMPNNRFLAERTGGTYSTLKVQPAELEDSGVYFCASSQGRLAGAPGEQFFGPGTRLTVL.

The chain recombines TRBV6-5 with TRBJ1-5; no definite D call. Trimming removed 2 bases from V and 0 bases from J, with 14 bases in between. There are 17 residues in the CDR3. CDR1 and CDR2 from the germline V gene are MNHEY and SVGAGI. The CDR3 DNA sequence: TGTGCCAGCAGTTACAAATCCGCGTTCTATAGCAATCAGCCCCAGCATTTT. Encoded protein: CASSYKSAFYSNQPQHF.

The chain employs TRBV9 and TRBJ2-1, with D maybe TRBD1 (6 bases). There are 15 residues in the CDR3. Trimming took off 4 bases at V and 5 bases at J, with 16 bases between the two ends. Germline V gene sequence: CDR1 SGDLS, CDR2 YYNGEE. This CDR3 is CASSRDPDRDNEQFF. The CDR3 coding sequence is TGTGCCAGCAGCCGAGACCCGGACAGAGACAATGAGCAGTTCTTC.

The J gene is TRBJ1-1, the V gene TRBV6-1, with 7 bases lining up with TRBD1. Germline V gives CDR1 MNHNS, CDR2 SASEGT. The CDR3 length is 14 residues. J was trimmed by 4 bases and V by 5 bases; bases with no gene match: 7. The CDR3 bases are TGTGCCAGCAGTCGGGACAGTGGACGCACTGAAGCTTTCTTT. This codes for CASSRDSGRTEAFF.

This clonotype was picked up a small number of times. J is TRBJ1-4 and V is TRBV29-1, with D tentatively TRBD1 (6 bases). Germline CDR1 is SQVTM and CDR2 is ANQGSEA. This CDR3 has 12 amino acids. V was clipped by 7 bases and J by 8 bases, with 14 bases between them. CDR3 nucleotide sequence: TGCAGCGACGGCAGGGGTTGGGAAAAACTGTTTTTT. It is translated as CSDGRGWEKLFF.

The sample holds many counts of this clonotype. The rearrangement uses TRBV5-1 and TRBJ2-2; D uncertain. Per germline, CDR1 SGHRS and CDR2 YFSETQ. The CDR3 runs to 16 residues. V gave up 2 bases and J gave up 0 bases, with 11 bases separating them. The CDR3 DNA reads as TGCGCCAGCAGCTTTGTGGCCCCAGCGAACACCGGGGAGCTGTTTTTT. It is translated as CASSFVAPANTGELFF.

This clonotype was found many times. The chain carries TRBV2 and TRBJ1-4; possibly TRBD1 for D (6 bases). Germline V gives CDR1 SNHLY, CDR2 FYNNEI. The germline V and J ends were trimmed by 6 bases and 5 bases, with 13 bases remaining between them. The CDR3 contains 14 residues. This chain's CDR3 is CASSNGTRNEKLFF. In DNA form, the CDR3 reads TGTGCCAGCAGCAACGGGACAAGAAATGAAAAACTGTTTTTT.

This clonotype appeared many times. This chain links TRBV29-1 with TRBJ1-4, with 8 bases fitting TRBD1. The V segment lost 4 bases and the J segment 6 bases; nucleotides outside the gene matches: 1. This CDR3 has 12 residues. The germline V gene has CDR1 SQVTM and CDR2 ANQGSEA. CDR3 sequence (DNA): TGCAGCGTTGGGACAGGGTATGAAAAACTGTTTTTT. Amino acids: CSVGTGYEKLFF.

In the case of this clonotype: The conserved phenylalanine or tryptophan normally closing the CDR3 is absent here, so this likely arose from a read error. The chain carries TRBV20-1 and TRBJ2-1, with TRBD2 matching 9 bases. CDR1 and CDR2 from the germline V gene are DFQATT and SNEGSKA (reference sequence). This CDR3 spans 14 amino acids. V gave up 0 bases and J gave up 8 bases; unmatched junction bases: 5. CDR3 loop: CSARDSGSGHEQFL. CDR3 coding DNA: TGCAGTGCTAGAGATAGCGGGAGCGGCCATGAGCAGTTCCTC.

At least ten counts were recorded for this clonotype. The chain combines TRBV20-1 with TRBJ2-3, with 12 bases fitting TRBD2. The length of the CDR3 is 16 residues. Germline assignment: CDR1 DFQATT and CDR2 SNEGSKA (reference sequence). With V trimmed by 2 bases and J by 4 bases, 7 bases remained unmatched. CDR3 region: CSARLPSGRAADTQYF. CDR3 bases: TGCAGTGCTAGACTCCCTAGCGGGAGGGCGGCAGATACGCAGTATTTT.

The chain carries TRBV20-1 and TRBJ2-7, with D perhaps matching TRBD1 (6 bases). Trimming shortened V by 3 bases and J by 6 bases, and 18 bases separated the two germline ends. CDR1 and CDR2 from the germline V gene are DFQATT and SNEGSKA (reference sequence). The CDR3 is 14 amino acids. CDR3 coding DNA: TGCAGTGCTAGCTTGGACAGTTCAACTTTCGAGCAGTACTTC. It translates to CSASLDSSTFEQYF.

This clonotype has a count of ten or more. The chain has TRBV11-2 and TRBJ2-1; 13 bases fit TRBD2. The V gene end was trimmed by 5 bases and the J gene end by 9 bases; junction bases not matched to a gene: 4. The CDR3 sequence is 14 residues long. Germline V gives CDR1 SGHAT, CDR2 FQNNGV. As DNA, the CDR3 is TGTGCCAGCAGCCGGGGACTAGCGGGACTTGAGCAGTTCTTC. Residues: CASSRGLAGLEQFF.

This clonotype was picked up many times. V usage is TRBV3-1 and J usage is TRBJ1-2; 9 nucleotides align to TRBD1. Germline CDR1 and CDR2: LGHDT and YNNKEL (reference sequence). V shed 4 bases and J 4 bases; nucleotides not matched to a gene: 10. The CDR3 totals 16 residues. The CDR3 DNA is TGTGCCAGCAGCCTGGGACAGGGAGATACCCGCTATGGCTACACCTTC. Protein sequence: CASSLGQGDTRYGYTF.

On this clonotype itself: The CDR3 ends on some other residue instead of the conserved phenylalanine or tryptophan, so this is likely a read error. This chain links TRBV11-3 with TRBJ2-2, with no clear D. The CDR3 is made up of 14 amino acids. Germline loops: CDR1 SGHNT, CDR2 YENEEA. This CDR3 is CASSYGSNTGELFS. The CDR3 bases are TGCGCCAGCAGCTATGGCTCGAACACCGGGGAGCTGTTTTCT.

This clonotype was recorded many times. The chain employs TRBV7-2 and TRBJ2-3, with TRBD1 as a possible D gene (5 bases). CDR1 is SGHTA, CDR2 FQGNSA, per germline. The CDR3 loop spans 15 amino acids. V lost 5 bases, J lost 4 bases, and 16 bases lay in between. Here the CDR3 reads CASSRLPEGADTQYF. The CDR3, as DNA: TGTGCCAGCAGCCGGCTACCCGAAGGGGCAGATACGCAGTATTTT. Combining the CDR3 with reference TRBV7-2 and TRBJ2-3 gives the whole variable domain GAGVSQSPSNKVTEKGKDVELRCDPISGHTALYWYRQSLGQGLEFLIYFQGNSAPDKSGLPSDRFSAERTGGSVSTLTIQRTQQEDSAVYLCASSRLPEGADTQYFGPGTRLTVL.

This clonotype occurred many times. As DNA, the CDR3 is TGTGCCACCAGTGATGAGAGAGGACTAGACTACAATGAGCAGTTCTTC. As protein: CATSDERGLDYNEQFF. This chain connects TRBV24-1 to TRBJ2-1; 7 nucleotides match TRBD2. This CDR3 is 16 amino acids long. Germline V gene sequence: CDR1 KGHDR, CDR2 SFDVKD. V shed 3 bases and J 3 bases; nucleotides not matched to a gene: 7.

The rearrangement links TRBV9 to TRBJ2-1, with D perhaps matching TRBD1 (6 bases). Trimming took off 0 bases at V and 4 bases at J, with 8 bases between the two ends. CDR3 length: 14 residues. CDR1 and CDR2 from the germline V gene are SGDLS and YYNGEE. CDR3 sequence (DNA): TGTGCCAGCAGCGTAGGGACAGCATACAATGAGCAGTTCTTC. Its protein is CASSVGTAYNEQFF.

The V and J genes are TRBV11-3 and TRBJ1-2; 8 bases map to TRBD1. This CDR3 is 14 amino acids long. The germline gives CDR1 SGHNT, CDR2 YENEEA. V dropped 1 base and J dropped 8; count of bases not matched to a gene: 6. The CDR3 protein is CASSLVYRGDGYTF. As DNA, the CDR3 is TGTGCCAGCAGCTTAGTTTACAGGGGGGACGGCTACACCTTC.

This clonotype has a count of ten or more. The CDR3: CASSSFRGDSNEQFF. DNA of the CDR3: TGCGCCAGCAGCTCGTTTCGGGGGGATAGCAATGAGCAGTTCTTC. The rearrangement links TRBV5-1 to TRBJ2-1; TRBD2 matches 7 bases. This CDR3 has 15 amino acids. The germline V gene has CDR1 SGHRS and CDR2 YFSETQ. V gave up 3 bases and J gave up 6 bases; unmatched junction bases: 9.

This clonotype showed up many times. The V and J genes are TRBV18 and TRBJ2-7, with 7 bases identical to TRBD2. The CDR3 runs to 15 residues. Germline assignment: CDR1 KGHSH and CDR2 LQKENI. The J segment lost 3 bases and the V segment lost 3 bases, leaving 8 bases of the junction unmatched. CDR3 DNA: TGTGCCAGCTCACCTTCCTTCGCGGGGGACTACGAGCAGTACTTC. Its translation is CASSPSFAGDYEQYF.

A remark on this clonotype: An end of the junction differs from the germline gene, which may be a read error. The chain recombines TRBV5-5 with TRBJ2-5; 7 nucleotides align to TRBD1. Germline assignment: CDR1 SGHKS and CDR2 YYEKEE (reference sequence). CDR3 size: 15 residues. The CDR3 DNA is TGTGCCAGCAGCTTGGGGGGACAGTTCCAAGAGACCCGGTACTTC. Its translation is CASSLGGQFQETRYF.

In this sample, this clonotype turned up many times. CDR3 bases: TGTGCCAGCAGCTCTAAGGTTACAGGGATAACACTGCTGGGGGCTGAAGCTTTCTTT. Protein product: CASSSKVTGITLLGAEAFF. The chain uses TRBV11-3 and TRBJ1-1, with D perhaps matching TRBD1 (6 bases). The CDR3 runs to 19 residues. V was shortened by 4 bases and J by 6 bases, with 30 bases between the two germline ends. Per germline, CDR1 SGHNT and CDR2 YENEEA.

In its sample, this clonotype was seen many times. The J gene is TRBJ2-7, the V gene TRBV2; TRBD2 matches at 11 bases. The CDR3 is 12 residues long. Germline V gene lookup returns CDR1 SNHLY and CDR2 FYNNEI. With V trimmed by 11 bases and J by 3 bases, 3 bases remained unmatched. The CDR3 protein is CAGGLADYEQYF. CDR3 coding DNA: TGTGCCGGGGGACTAGCGGACTACGAGCAGTACTTC.

Ten or more counts support this clonotype. The chain employs TRBV7-2 and TRBJ2-7; 8 bases match TRBD1. Germline CDR1 reads SGHTA; CDR2 reads FQGNSA. The J segment lost 3 bases and the V segment lost 3 bases, leaving 4 bases of the junction unmatched. The CDR3 runs to 14 residues. CDR3 loop: CASSFDRGRYEQYF. DNA for the CDR3: TGTGCCAGCAGCTTCGACAGGGGCCGCTACGAGCAGTACTTC.

This clonotype was counted ten times or more. V gene TRBV12-3 or TRBV12-4 combines with J gene TRBJ2-3, with 8 nucleotides matching TRBD1. This CDR3 region has 16 residues. V trimming: 3 bases; J trimming: 1 base; junction bases outside the gene matches: 6. The CDR3 here is CASSFGQGAGTDTQYF. The CDR3 bases are TGTGCCAGCAGTTTCGGTCAGGGGGCTGGCACAGATACGCAGTATTTT.

This clonotype was recorded a few times. The chain joins TRBV5-1 to TRBJ2-1, with TRBD1 matching over 11 bases. V gave up 2 bases and J gave up 6 bases; unmatched junction bases: 4. Germline CDR1 reads SGHRS; CDR2 reads YFSETQ. The CDR3 runs to 15 residues. The CDR3 protein is CASSFGQGAVNEQFF. The CDR3 bases are TGCGCCAGCAGCTTTGGACAGGGGGCGGTCAATGAGCAGTTCTTC. Together with reference TRBV5-1 and TRBJ2-1, the CDR3 gives the full variable domain: KAGVTQTPRYLIKTRGQQVTLSCSPISGHRSVSWYQQTPGQGLQFLFEYFSETQRNKGNFPGRFSGRQFSNSRSEMNVSTLELGDSALYLCASSFGQGAVNEQFFGPGTRLTVL.

This clonotype was seen a handful of times. The genes are TRBV7-8 and TRBJ2-5, with D tentatively TRBD1 or TRBD2 (5 bases each). Germline CDR1 is SGHVS and CDR2 is FQNEAQ. The CDR3 totals 14 residues. V was pared by 4 bases and J by 0 bases, with 9 bases between. The CDR3 loop is CASSSRDHQETQYF. The CDR3, as DNA: TGTGCCAGCAGCTCCCGGGACCACCAAGAGACCCAGTACTTC. The full variable domain, completed using reference TRBV7-8 and TRBJ2-5, is GAGVSQSPRYKVAKRGQDVALRCDPISGHVSLFWYQQALGQGPEFLTYFQNEAQLDKSGLPSDRFFAERPEGSVSTLKIQRTQQEDSAVYLCASSSRDHQETQYFGPGTRLLVL.

A few counts support this clonotype. The rearrangement uses TRBV27 and TRBJ2-1; 9 bases match TRBD1. The CDR3 length is 15 residues. V lost 1 base, J lost 10 bases, and 8 bases stayed unmatched. Germline V lookup: CDR1 MNHEY, CDR2 SMNVEV (reference sequence). For the CDR3, the DNA is TGTGCCAGCAGTTTATGGGCCGACAGGGGGAAGGAGCAGTTCTTC. Residues: CASSLWADRGKEQFF.